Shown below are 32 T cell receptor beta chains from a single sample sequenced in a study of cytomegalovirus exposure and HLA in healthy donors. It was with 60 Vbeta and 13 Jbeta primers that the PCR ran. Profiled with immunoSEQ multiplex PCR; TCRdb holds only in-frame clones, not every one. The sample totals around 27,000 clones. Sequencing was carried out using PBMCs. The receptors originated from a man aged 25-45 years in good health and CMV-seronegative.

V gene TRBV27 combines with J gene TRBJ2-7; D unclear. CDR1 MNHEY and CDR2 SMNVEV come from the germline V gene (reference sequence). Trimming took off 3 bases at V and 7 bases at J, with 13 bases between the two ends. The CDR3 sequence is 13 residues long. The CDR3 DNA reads TGTGCCAGCAGTTTCAGATCGAGCGCTGAGCAGTACTTC. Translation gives CASSFRSSAEQYF.

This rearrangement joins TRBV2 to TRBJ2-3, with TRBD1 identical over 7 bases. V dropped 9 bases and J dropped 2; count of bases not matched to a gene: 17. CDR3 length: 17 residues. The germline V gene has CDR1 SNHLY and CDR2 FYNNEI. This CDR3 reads CARGLNGTARNTDTQYF. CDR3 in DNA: TGTGCCAGAGGGCTTAATGGGACAGCTCGAAACACAGATACGCAGTATTTT.

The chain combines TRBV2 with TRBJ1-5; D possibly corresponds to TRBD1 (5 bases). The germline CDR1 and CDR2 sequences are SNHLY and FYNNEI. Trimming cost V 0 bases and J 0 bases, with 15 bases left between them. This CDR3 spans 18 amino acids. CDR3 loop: CASSEAARQLYSNQPQHF. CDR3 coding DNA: TGTGCCAGCAGTGAAGCTGCCCGACAGCTCTATAGCAATCAGCCCCAGCATTTT.

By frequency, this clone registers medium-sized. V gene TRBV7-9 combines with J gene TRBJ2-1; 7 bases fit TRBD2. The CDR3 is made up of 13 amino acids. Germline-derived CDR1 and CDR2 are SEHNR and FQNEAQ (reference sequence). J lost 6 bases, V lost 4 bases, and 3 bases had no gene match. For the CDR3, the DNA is TGTGCCAGCAGCTCTGGGGGGGTCAATGAGCAGTTCTTC. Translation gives CASSSGGVNEQFF.

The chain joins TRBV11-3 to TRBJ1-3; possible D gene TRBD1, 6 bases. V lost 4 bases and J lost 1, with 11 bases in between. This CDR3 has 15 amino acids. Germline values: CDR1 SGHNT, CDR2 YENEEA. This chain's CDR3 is CASSSQGVSGNTIYF. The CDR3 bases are TGTGCCAGCAGCTCACAGGGTGTTTCTGGAAACACCATATATTTT.

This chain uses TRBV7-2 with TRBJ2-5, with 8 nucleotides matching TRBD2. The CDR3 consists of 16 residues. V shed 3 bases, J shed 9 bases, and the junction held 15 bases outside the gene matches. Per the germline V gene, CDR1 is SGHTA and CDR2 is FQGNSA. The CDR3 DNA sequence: TGTGCCAGCAGCTTGCTGAGCGGGAGTAGCCAGGGGCCCCAGTACTTC. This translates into CASSLLSGSSQGPQYF.

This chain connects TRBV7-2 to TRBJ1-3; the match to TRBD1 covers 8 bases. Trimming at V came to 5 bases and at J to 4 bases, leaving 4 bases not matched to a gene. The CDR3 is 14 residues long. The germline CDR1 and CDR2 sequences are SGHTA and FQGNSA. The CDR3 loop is CASSIWTGGNTIYF. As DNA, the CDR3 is TGTGCCAGCAGCATCTGGACAGGGGGAAACACCATATATTTT.

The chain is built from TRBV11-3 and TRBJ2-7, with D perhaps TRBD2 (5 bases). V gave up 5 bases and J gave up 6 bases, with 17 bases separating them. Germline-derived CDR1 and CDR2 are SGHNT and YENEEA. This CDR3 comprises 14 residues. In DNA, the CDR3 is TGTGCCAGCAGCCCCCCCCCTGAGGGCCTCGAGCAGTACTTC. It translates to CASSPPPEGLEQYF.

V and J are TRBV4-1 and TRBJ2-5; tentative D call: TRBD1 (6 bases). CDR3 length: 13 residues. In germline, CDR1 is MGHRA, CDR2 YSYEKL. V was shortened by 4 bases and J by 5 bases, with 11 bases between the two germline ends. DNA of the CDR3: TGCGCCAGCAGCCTTACAGGGTTGGAGACCCAGTACTTC. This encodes CASSLTGLETQYF.

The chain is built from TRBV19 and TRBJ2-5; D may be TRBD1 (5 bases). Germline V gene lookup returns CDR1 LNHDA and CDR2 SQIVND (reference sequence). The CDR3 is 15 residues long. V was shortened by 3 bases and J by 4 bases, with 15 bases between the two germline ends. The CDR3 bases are TGTGCCAGTAGTATGTTAAGGGGCGCGGCAGAGACCCAGTACTTC. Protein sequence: CASSMLRGAAETQYF.

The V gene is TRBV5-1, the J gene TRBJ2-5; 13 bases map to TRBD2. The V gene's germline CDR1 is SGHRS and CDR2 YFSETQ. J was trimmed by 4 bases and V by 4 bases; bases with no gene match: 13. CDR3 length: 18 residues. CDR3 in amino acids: CASSQGLAGKSGAETQYF. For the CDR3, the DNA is TGCGCCAGCAGCCAGGGACTAGCGGGAAAGAGTGGTGCAGAGACCCAGTACTTC.

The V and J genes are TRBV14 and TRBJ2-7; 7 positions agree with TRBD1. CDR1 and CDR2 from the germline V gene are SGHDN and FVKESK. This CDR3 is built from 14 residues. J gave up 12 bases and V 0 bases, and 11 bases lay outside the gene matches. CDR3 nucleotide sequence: TGTGCCAGCAGCCAAGATCTAACTTTACAGGGGAGGTACTTC. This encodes CASSQDLTLQGRYF.

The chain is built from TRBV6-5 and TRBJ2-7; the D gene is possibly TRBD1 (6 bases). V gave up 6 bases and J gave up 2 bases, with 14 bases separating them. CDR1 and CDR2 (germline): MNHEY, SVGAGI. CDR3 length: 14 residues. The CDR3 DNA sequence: TGTGCCAGCAGCAAGGACAGCCGACCCTACGAGCAGTACTTC. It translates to CASSKDSRPYEQYF.

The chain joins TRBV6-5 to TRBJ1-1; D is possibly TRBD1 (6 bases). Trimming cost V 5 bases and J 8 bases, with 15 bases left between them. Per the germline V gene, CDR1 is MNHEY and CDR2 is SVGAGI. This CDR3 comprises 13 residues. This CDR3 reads CASSGPGGREAFF. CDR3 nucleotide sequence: TGTGCCAGCAGTGGCCCCGGGGGGCGGGAAGCTTTCTTT.

The DNA of the CDR3 is TGTGCCAGCAGTCCGCACCGACAGCCGAGCTCTGGAAACACCATATATTTT. Its translation is CASSPHRQPSSGNTIYF. The chain has TRBV27 and TRBJ1-3, with D possibly being TRBD1 (5 bases). From germline, CDR1 is MNHEY and CDR2 SMNVEV (reference sequence). Trimming took 5 bases from V and 0 from J, leaving 17 bases between them. CDR3 length: 17 residues.

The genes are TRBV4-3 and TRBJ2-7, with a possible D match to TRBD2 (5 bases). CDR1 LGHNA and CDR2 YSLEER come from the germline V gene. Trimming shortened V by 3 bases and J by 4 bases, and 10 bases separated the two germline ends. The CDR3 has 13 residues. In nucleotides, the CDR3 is TGCGCCAGCAGCCAGGCTCGGGGTTACGAGCAGTACTTC. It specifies CASSQARGYEQYF.

The CDR3 DNA is TGTGCCAGCTCACCACCATCGGGACAGCGTCGTCTGTACTTC. Its protein is CASSPPSGQRRLYF. The rearrangement uses TRBV18 and TRBJ2-5, with 7 bases lining up with TRBD1. Germline V gene data show CDR1 as KGHSH and CDR2 as LQKENI. CDR3 size: 14 residues. Trimming at V came to 0 bases and at J to 13 bases, leaving 11 bases not matched to a gene.

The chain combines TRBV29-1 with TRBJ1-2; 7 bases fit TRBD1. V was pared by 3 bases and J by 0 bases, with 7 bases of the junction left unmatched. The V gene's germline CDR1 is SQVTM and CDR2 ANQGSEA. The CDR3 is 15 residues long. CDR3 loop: CSVDGTATANYGYTF. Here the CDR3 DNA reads TGCAGCGTTGATGGGACAGCCACTGCTAACTATGGCTACACCTTC.

Here the CDR3 reads CASSEKGREETQYF. The CDR3 DNA follows: TGTGCCAGCAGTGAAAAGGGAAGGGAGGAGACCCAGTACTTC. The chain carries TRBV2 and TRBJ2-5, with D possibly being TRBD2 (5 bases). V was pared by 2 bases and J by 5 bases, with 12 bases between. The CDR3 totals 14 residues. Germline V lookup: CDR1 SNHLY, CDR2 FYNNEI.

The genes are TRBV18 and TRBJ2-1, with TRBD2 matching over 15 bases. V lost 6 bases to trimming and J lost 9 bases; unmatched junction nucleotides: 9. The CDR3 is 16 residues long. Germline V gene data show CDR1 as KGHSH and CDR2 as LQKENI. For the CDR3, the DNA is TGTGCCAGCTCGCCTTCCGGGACTAGCGGGAGGACTGAGCAGTTCTTC. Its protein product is CASSPSGTSGRTEQFF. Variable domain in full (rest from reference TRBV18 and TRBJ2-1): NAGVMQNPRHLVRRRGQEARLRCSPMKGHSHVYWYRQLPEEGLKFMVYLQKENIIDESGMPKERFSAEFPKEGPSILRIQQVVRGDSAAYFCASSPSGTSGRTEQFFGPGTRLTVL.

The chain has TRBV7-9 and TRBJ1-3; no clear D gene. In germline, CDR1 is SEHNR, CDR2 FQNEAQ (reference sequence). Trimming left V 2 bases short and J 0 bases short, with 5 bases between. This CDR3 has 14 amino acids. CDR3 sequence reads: CASSLFGSGNTIYF. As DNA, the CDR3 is TGTGCCAGCAGCTTATTCGGCTCTGGAAACACCATATATTTT. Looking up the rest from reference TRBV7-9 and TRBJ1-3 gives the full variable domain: DTGVSQNPRHKITKRGQNVTFRCDPISEHNRLYWYRQTLGQGPEFLTYFQNEAQLEKSRLLSDRFSAERPKGSFSTLEIQRTEQGDSAMYLCASSLFGSGNTIYFGEGSWLTVV.

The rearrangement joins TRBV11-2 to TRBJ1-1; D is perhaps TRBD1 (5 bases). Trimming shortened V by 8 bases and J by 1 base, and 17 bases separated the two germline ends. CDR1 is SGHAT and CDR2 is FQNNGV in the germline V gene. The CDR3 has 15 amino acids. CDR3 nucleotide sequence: TGTGCCAGCTGTGGGGCCAGCCTATGGAACACTGAAGCTTTCTTT. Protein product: CASCGASLWNTEAFF.

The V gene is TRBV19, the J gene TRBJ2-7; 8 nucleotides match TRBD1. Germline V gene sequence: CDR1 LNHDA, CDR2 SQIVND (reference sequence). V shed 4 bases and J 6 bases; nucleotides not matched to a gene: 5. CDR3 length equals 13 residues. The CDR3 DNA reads TGTGCCAGTAGTACCGGGACAGGTATCGAGCAGTACTTC. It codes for CASSTGTGIEQYF. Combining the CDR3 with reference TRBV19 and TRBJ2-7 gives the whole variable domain DGGITQSPKYLFRKEGQNVTLSCEQNLNHDAMYWYRQDPGQGLRLIYYSQIVNDFQKGDIAEGYSVSREKKESFPLTVTSAQKNPTAFYLCASSTGTGIEQYFGPGTRLTVT.

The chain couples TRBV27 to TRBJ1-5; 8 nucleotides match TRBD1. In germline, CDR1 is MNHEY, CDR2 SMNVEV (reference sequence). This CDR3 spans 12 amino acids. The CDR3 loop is CGSRTGNQPQHF. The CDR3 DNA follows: TGTGGGTCCCGGACAGGGAATCAGCCCCAGCATTTT.

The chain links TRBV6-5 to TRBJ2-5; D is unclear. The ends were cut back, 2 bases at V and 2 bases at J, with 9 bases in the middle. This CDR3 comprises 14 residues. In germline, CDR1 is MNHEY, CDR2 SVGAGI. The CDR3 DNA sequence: TGTGCCAGCAGTTACGGCGGATCACAAGAGACCCAGTACTTC. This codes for CASSYGGSQETQYF.

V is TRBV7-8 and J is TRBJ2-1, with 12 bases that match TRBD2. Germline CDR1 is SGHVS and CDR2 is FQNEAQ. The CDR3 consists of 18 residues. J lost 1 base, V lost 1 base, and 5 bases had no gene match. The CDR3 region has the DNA TGTGCCAGCAGCTTAGGACTAGCGGGGGCCTTATCCTACAATGAGCAGTTCTTC. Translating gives CASSLGLAGALSYNEQFF.

CDR3 in DNA: TGCGCCAGCAGCTTGGTAGGGGGAGTAGAGACCCAGTACTTC. Protein product: CASSLVGGVETQYF. The chain combines TRBV5-1 with TRBJ2-5, with a possible D match to TRBD1 (6 bases). CDR1 is SGHRS and CDR2 is YFSETQ in the germline V gene. This CDR3 region has 14 residues. V lost 0 bases to trimming and J lost 4 bases, with 10 bases between them.

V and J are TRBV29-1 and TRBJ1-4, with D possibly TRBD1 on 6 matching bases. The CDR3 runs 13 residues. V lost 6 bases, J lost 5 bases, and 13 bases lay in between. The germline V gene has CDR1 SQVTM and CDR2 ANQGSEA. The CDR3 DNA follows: TGCAGCGTGGGGGCGGACGAAAATGAAAAACTGTTTTTT. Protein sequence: CSVGADENEKLFF.

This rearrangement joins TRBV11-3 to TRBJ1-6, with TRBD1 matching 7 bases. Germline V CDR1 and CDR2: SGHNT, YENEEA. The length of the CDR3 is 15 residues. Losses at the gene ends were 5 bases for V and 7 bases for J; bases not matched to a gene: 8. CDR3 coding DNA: TGTGCCAGCAGCAGGACAGGAATTTTAAATTCACCCCTCCACTTT. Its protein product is CASSRTGILNSPLHF.

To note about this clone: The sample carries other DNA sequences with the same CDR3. The CDR3, as DNA: TGTGCCAGCAGTAAGCAGGGGGCTGGCGGCTACACCTTC. It translates to CASSKQGAGGYTF. The gene calls are TRBV6-5 and TRBJ1-2; TRBD1 agrees at 8 bases. Per germline, CDR1 MNHEY and CDR2 SVGAGI. CDR3 length equals 13 residues. J gave up 8 bases and V 5 bases, and 7 bases lay outside the gene matches.

CDR3 nucleotide sequence: TGTGCCAGCAGCAGCGGACTAGCGGTAACCTACGAGCAGTACTTC. Amino acid sequence: CASSSGLAVTYEQYF. The V call is TRBV5-8, the J call TRBJ2-7; TRBD2 matches at 10 bases. Per the germline V gene, CDR1 is SGHTS and CDR2 is YDEGEE. With 4 bases clipped from V and 2 bases from J, the junction kept 6 bases outside the gene matches. The CDR3 spans 15 residues.

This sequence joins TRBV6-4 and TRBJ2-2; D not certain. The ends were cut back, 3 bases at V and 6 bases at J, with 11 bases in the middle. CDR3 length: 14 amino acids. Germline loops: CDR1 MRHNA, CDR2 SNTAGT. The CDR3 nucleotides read TGTGCCAGCAGTGATTCGGGTGCTCCCGGGGAGCTGTTTTTT. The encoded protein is CASSDSGAPGELFF.